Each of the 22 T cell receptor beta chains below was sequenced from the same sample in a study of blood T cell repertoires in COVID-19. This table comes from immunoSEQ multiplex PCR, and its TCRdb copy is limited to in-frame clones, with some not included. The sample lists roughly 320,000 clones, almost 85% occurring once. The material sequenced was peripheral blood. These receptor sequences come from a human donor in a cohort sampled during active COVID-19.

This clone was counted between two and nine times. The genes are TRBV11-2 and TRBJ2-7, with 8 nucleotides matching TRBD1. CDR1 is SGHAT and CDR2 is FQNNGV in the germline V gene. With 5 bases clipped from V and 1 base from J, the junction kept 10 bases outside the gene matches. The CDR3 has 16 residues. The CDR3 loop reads CASSTRQGRFSYEQYF. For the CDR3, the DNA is TGTGCCAGCAGCACGCGACAGGGGCGTTTTTCCTACGAGCAGTACTTC.

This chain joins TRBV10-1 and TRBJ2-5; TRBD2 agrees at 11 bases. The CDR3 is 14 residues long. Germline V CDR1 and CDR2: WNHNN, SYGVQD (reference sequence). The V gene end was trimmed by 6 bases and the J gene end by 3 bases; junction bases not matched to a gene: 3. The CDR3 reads CASRGTSGKETQYF. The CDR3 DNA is TGCGCCAGCAGGGGGACTAGCGGAAAAGAGACCCAGTACTTC.

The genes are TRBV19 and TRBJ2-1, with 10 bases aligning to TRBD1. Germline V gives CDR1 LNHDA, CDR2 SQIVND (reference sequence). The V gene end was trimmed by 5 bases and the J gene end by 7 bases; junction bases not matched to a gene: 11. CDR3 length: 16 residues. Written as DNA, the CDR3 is TGTGCCAGTAGTCCTAAGGGACAGGGGACGTGGAATGAGCAGTTCTTC. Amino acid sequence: CASSPKGQGTWNEQFF.

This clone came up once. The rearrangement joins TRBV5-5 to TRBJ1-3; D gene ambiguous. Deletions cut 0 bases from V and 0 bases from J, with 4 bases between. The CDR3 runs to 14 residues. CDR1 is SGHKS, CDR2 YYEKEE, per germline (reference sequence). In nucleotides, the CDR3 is TGTGCCAGCAGCTTGGGTTACTCTGGAAACACCATATATTTT. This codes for CASSLGYSGNTIYF.

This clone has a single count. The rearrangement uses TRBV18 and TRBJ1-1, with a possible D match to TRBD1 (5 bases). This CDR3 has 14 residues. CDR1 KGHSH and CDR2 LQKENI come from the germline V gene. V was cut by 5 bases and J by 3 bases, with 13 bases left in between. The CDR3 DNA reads TGTGCCAGCTCAACGACAGCAACGGACACTGAAGCTTTCTTT. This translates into CASSTTATDTEAFF.

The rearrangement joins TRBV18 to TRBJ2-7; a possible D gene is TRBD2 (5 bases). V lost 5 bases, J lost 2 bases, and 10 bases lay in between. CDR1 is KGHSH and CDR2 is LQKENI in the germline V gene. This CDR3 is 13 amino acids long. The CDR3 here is CASSEGSTYEQYF. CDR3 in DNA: TGTGCCAGCTCAGAGGGCAGTACCTACGAGCAGTACTTC.

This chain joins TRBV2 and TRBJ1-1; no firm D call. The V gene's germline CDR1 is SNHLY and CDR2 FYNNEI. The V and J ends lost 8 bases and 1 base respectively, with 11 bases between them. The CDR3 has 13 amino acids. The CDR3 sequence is CASFPVGNTEAFF. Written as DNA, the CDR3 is TGTGCCAGCTTCCCCGTCGGGAACACTGAAGCTTTCTTT. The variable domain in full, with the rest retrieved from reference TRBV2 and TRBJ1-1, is EPEVTQTPSHQVTQMGQEVILRCVPISNHLYFYWYRQILGQKVEFLVSFYNNEISEKSEIFDDQFSVERPDGSNFTLKIRSTKLEDSAMYFCASFPVGNTEAFFGQGTRLTVV.

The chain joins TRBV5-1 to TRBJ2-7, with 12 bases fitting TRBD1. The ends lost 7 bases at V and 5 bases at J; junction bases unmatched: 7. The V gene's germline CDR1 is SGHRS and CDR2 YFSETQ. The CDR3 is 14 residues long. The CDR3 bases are TGCGCCAGCCAAAAGGGGACAGGGGGCAACGAGCAGTACTTC. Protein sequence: CASQKGTGGNEQYF. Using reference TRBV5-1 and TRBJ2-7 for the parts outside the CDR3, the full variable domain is KAGVTQTPRYLIKTRGQQVTLSCSPISGHRSVSWYQQTPGQGLQFLFEYFSETQRNKGNFPGRFSGRQFSNSRSEMNVSTLELGDSALYLCASQKGTGGNEQYFGPGTRLTVT.

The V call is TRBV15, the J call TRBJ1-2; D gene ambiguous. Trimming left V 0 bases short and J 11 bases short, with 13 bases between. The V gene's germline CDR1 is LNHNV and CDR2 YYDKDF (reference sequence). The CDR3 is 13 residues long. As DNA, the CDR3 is TGTGCCACCAGCAGAGATCGGAACCGCGGTTACACCTTC. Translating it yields CATSRDRNRGYTF.

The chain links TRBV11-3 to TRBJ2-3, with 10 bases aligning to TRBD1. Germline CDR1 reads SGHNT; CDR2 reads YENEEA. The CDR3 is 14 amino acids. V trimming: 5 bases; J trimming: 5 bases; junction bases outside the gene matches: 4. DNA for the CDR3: TGTGCCAGCAGCCCCAGGACAGGGGGAGATACGCAGTATTTT. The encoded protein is CASSPRTGGDTQYF.

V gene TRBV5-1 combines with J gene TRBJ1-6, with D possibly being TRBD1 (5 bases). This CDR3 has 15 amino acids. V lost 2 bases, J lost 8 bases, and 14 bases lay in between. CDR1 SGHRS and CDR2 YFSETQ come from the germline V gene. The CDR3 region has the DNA TGCGCCAGCAGCTTCCGAGGGACTCGAGATTCACCCCTCCACTTT. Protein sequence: CASSFRGTRDSPLHF.

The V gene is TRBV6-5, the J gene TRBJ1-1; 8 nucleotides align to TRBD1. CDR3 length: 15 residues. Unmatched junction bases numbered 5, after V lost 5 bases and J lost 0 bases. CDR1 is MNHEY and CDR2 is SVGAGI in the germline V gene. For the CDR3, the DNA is TGTGCCAGCAGTATGACAGGGGCCATGAACACTGAAGCTTTCTTT. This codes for CASSMTGAMNTEAFF.

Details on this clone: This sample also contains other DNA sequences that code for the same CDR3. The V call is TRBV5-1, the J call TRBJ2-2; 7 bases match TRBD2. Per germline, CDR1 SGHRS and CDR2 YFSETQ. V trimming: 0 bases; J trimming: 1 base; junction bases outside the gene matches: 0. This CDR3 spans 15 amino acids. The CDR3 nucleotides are TGCGCCAGCAGCTTGGCGGGGGGGAACACCGGGGAGCTGTTTTTT. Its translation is CASSLAGGNTGELFF.

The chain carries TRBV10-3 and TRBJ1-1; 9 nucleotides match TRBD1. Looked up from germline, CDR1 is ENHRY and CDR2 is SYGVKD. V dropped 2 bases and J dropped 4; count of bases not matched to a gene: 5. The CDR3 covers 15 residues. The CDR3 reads CAISEQQGAGTEAFF. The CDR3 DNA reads TGTGCCATCAGTGAGCAACAGGGGGCGGGCACTGAAGCTTTCTTT.

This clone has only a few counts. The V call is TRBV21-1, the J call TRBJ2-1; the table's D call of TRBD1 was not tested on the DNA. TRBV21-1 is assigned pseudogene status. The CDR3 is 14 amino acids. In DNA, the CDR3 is TGTGCCAGCAGCATAGGACAGCCAGCCGATGAGCAGTTCTTC. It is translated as CASSIGQPADEQFF.

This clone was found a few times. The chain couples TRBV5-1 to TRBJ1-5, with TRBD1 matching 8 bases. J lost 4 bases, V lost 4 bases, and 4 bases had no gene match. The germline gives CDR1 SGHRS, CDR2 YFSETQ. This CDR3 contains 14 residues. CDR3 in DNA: TGCGCCAGCAGCACAACAGGGGGTAATCAGCCCCAGCATTTT. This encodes CASSTTGGNQPQHF. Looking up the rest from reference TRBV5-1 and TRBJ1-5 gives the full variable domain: KAGVTQTPRYLIKTRGQQVTLSCSPISGHRSVSWYQQTPGQGLQFLFEYFSETQRNKGNFPGRFSGRQFSNSRSEMNVSTLELGDSALYLCASSTTGGNQPQHFGDGTRLSIL.

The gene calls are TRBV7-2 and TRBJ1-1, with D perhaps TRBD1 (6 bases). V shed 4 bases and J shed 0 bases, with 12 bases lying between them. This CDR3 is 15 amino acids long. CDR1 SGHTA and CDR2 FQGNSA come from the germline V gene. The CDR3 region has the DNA TGTGCCAGCAGCTCCGACAGGTTCATGAACACTGAAGCTTTCTTT. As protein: CASSSDRFMNTEAFF. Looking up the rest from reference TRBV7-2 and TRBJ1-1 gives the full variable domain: GAGVSQSPSNKVTEKGKDVELRCDPISGHTALYWYRQSLGQGLEFLIYFQGNSAPDKSGLPSDRFSAERTGGSVSTLTIQRTQQEDSAVYLCASSSDRFMNTEAFFGQGTRLTVV.

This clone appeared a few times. The CDR3 DNA sequence: TGTGCCAGCAGCTTAGCTTCCCGAGGGGGGGAGCTGTTTTTT. Translated: CASSLASRGGELFF. J is TRBJ2-2 and V is TRBV7-9; tentative D call: TRBD2 (5 bases). The CDR3 totals 14 residues. Trimming pared 0 bases from V and 8 bases from J, leaving 10 bases between. Germline V gives CDR1 SEHNR, CDR2 FQNEAQ (reference sequence).

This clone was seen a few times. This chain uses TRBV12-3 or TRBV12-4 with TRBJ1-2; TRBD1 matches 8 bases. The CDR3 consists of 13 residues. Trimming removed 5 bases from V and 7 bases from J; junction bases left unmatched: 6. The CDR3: CASSGDRGAGYTF. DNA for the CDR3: TGTGCCAGCAGTGGAGACAGGGGCGCTGGCTACACCTTC.

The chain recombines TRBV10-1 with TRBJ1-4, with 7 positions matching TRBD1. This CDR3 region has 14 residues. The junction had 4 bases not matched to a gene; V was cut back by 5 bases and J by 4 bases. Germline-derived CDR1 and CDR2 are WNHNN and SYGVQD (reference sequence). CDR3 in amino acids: CASSQTGDNEKLFF. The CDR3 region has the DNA TGCGCCAGCAGTCAAACAGGGGATAATGAAAAACTGTTTTTT.

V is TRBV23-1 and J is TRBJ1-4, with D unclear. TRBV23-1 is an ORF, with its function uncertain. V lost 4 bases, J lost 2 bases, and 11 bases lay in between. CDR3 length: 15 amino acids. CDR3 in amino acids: CASSRQESTNEKLFF. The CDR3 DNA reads TGCGCCAGCAGTCGACAAGAATCTACTAATGAAAAACTGTTTTTT.

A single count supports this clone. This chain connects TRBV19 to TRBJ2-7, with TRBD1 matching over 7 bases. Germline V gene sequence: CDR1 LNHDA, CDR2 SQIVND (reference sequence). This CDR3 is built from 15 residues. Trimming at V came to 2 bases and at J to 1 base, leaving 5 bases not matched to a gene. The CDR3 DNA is TGTGCCAGTAGTATACAGACAGGGCTTTCCTACGAGCAGTACTTC. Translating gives CASSIQTGLSYEQYF.